The clone carrying this T cell receptor beta chain appeared many times. The target antigen is unknown. The read finishes 3 residues shy of the CDR3 end, and the germline J gene is used to complete it. The sample is drawn from a study of T cell clonality in common variable immunodeficiency. Germline CDR1 is SGHVS and CDR2 is FQNEAQ. With 5 bases clipped from V and 1 base from J, the junction kept 9 bases outside the gene matches. The CDR3 contains 16 residues. General study points: What drives increased CVID clonality needs T cell subpopulation sequencing. CVID subjects showed higher TCRbeta clonality than healthy controls.

Equal genomic DNA amounts from CVID and control samples were sequenced. The method was immunoSEQ multiplex PCR; TCRdb's version includes in-frame clones alone and lacks a portion of them. In total the sample includes tens of thousands of clones, none of them seen once. V is TRBV7-8 and J is TRBJ2-5; TRBD2 agrees at 8 bases. The source material was peripheral blood mononuclear cells. This TCR came from a person aged 18 to 75 in good health. CDR3 DNA (partial): TGTGCCAGCAGCAGGGGGGGCGGGAGGCCCCAAGAGACC. Protein product: CASSRGGGRPQET. The full CDR3 reads CASSRGGGRPQETQYF.